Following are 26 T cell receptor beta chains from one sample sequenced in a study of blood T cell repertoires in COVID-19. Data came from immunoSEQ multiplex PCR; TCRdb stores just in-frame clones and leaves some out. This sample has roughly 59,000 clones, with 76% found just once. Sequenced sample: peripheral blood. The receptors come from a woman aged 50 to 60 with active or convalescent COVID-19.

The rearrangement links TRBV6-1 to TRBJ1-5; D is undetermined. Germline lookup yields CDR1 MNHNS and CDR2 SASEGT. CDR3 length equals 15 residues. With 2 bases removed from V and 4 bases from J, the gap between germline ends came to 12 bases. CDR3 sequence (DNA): TGTGCCAGCAGTGAAATGTCAGGAAGGAATCAGCCCCAGCATTTT. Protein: CASSEMSGRNQPQHF.

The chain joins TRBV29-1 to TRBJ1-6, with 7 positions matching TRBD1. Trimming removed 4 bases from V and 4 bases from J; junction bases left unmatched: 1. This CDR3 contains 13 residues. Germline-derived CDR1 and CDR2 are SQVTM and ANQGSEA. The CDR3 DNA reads TGCAGCGTTGGGGACAGTTATAATTCACCCCTCCACTTT. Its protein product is CSVGDSYNSPLHF.

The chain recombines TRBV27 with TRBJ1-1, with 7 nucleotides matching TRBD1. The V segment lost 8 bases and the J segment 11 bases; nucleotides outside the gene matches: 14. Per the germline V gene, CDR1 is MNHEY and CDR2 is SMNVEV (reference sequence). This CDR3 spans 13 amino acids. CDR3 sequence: CASSTGARLRAFF. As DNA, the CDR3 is TGTGCCAGCTCAACAGGGGCTCGGCTTCGGGCTTTCTTT.

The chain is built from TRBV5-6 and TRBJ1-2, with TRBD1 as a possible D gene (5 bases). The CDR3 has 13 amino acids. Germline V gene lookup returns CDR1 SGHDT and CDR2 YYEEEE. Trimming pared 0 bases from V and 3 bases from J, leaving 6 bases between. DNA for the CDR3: TGTGCCAGCAGCTTGGGACAGTACTATGGCTACACCTTC. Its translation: CASSLGQYYGYTF.

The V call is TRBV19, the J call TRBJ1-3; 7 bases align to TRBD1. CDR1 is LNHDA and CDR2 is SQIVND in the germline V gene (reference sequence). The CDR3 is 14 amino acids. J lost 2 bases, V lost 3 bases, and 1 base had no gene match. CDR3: CASSMQGAGNTIYF. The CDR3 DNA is TGTGCCAGTAGTATGCAGGGGGCTGGAAACACCATATATTTT. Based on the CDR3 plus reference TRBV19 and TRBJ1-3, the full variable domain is DGGITQSPKYLFRKEGQNVTLSCEQNLNHDAMYWYRQDPGQGLRLIYYSQIVNDFQKGDIAEGYSVSREKKESFPLTVTSAQKNPTAFYLCASSMQGAGNTIYFGEGSWLTVV.

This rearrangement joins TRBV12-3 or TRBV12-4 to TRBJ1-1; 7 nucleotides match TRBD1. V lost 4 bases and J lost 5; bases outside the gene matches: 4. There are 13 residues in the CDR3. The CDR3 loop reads CASSSGQWTEAFF. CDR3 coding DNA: TGTGCCAGCAGTTCGGGACAGTGGACTGAAGCTTTCTTT.

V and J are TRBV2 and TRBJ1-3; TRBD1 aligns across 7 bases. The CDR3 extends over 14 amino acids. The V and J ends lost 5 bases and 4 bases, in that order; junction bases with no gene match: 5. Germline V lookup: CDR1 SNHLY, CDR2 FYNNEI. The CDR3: CASSSTGAGNTIYF. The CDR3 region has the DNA TGTGCCAGCAGTTCAACAGGGGCGGGAAACACCATATATTTT.

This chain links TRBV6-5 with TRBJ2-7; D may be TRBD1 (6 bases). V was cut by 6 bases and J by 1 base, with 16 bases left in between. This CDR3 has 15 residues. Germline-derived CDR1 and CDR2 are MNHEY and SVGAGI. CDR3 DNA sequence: TGTGCCAGCAGGCGCGCCGAGACAGGATCCTACGAGCAGTACTTC. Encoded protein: CASRRAETGSYEQYF.

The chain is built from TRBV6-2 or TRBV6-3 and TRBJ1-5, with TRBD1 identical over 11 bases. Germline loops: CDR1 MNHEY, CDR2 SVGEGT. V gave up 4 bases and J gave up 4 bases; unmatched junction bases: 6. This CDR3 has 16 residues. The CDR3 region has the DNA TGTGCCAGCAGTTCCGCCGGGACAGGGGGGAATCAGCCCCAGCATTTT. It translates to CASSSAGTGGNQPQHF.

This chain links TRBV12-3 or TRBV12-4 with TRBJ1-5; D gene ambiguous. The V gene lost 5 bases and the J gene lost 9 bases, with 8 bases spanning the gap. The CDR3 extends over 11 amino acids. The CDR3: CASSGGGPQHF. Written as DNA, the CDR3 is TGTGCCAGCAGTGGAGGCGGGCCCCAGCATTTT.

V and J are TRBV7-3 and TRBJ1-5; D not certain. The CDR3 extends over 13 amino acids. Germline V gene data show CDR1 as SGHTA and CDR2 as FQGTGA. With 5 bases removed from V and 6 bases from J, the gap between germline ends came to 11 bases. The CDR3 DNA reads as TGTGCCAGCAGCCCGACGCGGGGTCAGCCCCAGCATTTT. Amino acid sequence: CASSPTRGQPQHF.

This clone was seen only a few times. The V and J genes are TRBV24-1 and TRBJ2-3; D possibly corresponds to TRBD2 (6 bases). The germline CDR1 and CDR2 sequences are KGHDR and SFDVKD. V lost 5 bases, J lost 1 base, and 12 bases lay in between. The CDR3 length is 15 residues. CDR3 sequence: CATSGTSGGTDTQYF. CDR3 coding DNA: TGTGCCACCAGTGGCACCTCGGGAGGCACAGATACGCAGTATTTT.

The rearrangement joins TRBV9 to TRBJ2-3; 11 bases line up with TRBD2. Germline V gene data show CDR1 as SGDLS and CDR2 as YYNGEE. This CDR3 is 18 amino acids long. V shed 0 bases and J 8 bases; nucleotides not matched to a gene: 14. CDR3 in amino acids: CASSVGAPGLADGATQYF. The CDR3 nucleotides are TGTGCCAGCAGCGTAGGGGCCCCGGGACTAGCGGATGGGGCTACGCAGTATTTT. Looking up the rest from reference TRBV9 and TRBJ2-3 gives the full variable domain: DSGVTQTPKHLITATGQRVTLRCSPRSGDLSVYWYQQSLDQGLQFLIQYYNGEERAKGNILERFSAQQFPDLHSELNLSSLELGDSALYFCASSVGAPGLADGATQYFGPGTRLTVL.

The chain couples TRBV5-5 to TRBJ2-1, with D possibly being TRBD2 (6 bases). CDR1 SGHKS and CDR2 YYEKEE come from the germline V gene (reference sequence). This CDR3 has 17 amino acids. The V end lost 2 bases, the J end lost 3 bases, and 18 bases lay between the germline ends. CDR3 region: CASSFYILEGIYNEQFF. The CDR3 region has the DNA TGTGCCAGCAGCTTTTATATCCTGGAGGGAATCTACAATGAGCAGTTCTTC.

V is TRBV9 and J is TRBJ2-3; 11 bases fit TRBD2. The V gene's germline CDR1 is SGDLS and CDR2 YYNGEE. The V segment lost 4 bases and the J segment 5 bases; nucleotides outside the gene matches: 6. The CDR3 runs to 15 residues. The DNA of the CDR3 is TGTGCCAGCAGCTTAGCTAGCGGGGGGCAAGATACGCAGTATTTT. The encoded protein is CASSLASGGQDTQYF.

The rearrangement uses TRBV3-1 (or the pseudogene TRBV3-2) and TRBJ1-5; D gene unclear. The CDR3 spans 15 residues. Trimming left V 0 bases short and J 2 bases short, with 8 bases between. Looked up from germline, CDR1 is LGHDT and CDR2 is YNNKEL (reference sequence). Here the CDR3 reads CASSQDSSGNQPQHF. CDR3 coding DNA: TGTGCCAGCAGCCAAGATAGCAGTGGCAATCAGCCCCAGCATTTT.

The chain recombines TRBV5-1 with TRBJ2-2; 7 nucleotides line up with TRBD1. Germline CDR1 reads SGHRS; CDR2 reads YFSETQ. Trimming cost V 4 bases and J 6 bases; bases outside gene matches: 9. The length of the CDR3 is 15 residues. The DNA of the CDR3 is TGCGCCAGCAGCACTACAGGGGAAAGGGCCGGGGAGCTGTTTTTT. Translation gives CASSTTGERAGELFF.

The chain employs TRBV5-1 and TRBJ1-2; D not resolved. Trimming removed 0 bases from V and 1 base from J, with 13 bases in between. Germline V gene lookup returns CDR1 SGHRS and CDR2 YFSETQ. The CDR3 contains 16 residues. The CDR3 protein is CASSLGVEVVNYGYTF. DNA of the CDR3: TGCGCCAGCAGCTTGGGAGTAGAGGTAGTTAACTATGGCTACACCTTC. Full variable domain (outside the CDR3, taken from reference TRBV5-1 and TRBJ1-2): KAGVTQTPRYLIKTRGQQVTLSCSPISGHRSVSWYQQTPGQGLQFLFEYFSETQRNKGNFPGRFSGRQFSNSRSEMNVSTLELGDSALYLCASSLGVEVVNYGYTFGSGTRLTVV.

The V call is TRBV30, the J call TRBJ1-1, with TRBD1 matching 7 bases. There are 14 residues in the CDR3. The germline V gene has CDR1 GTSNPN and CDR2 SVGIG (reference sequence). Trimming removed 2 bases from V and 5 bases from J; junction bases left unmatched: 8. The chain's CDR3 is CAWSSLTGWTEAFF. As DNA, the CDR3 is TGTGCCTGGAGTTCCTTGACAGGGTGGACTGAAGCTTTCTTT.

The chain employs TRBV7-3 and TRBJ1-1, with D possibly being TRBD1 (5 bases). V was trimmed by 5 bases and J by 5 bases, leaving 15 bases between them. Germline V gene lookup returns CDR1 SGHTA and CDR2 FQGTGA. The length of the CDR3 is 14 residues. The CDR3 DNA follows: TGTGCCAGCAGCCAAAGCGGGGGAAGGACTGAAGCTTTCTTT. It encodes CASSQSGGRTEAFF.

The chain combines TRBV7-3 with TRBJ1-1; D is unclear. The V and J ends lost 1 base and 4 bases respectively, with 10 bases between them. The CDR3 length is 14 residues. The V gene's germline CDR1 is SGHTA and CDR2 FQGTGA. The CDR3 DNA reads TGTGCCAGCAGCTTAAGGGGAGAAGGCACTGAAGCTTTCTTT. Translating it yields CASSLRGEGTEAFF.

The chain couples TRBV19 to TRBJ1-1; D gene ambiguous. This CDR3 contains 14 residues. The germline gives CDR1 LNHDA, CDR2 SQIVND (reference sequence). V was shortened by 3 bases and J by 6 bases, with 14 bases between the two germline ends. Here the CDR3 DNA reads TGTGCCAGTAGTATTACCGGTCTGAGGGCTGAAGCTTTCTTT. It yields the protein CASSITGLRAEAFF.

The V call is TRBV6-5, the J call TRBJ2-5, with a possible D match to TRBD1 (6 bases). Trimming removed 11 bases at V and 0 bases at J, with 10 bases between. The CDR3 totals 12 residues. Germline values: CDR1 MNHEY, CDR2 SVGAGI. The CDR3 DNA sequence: TGTGCCTCCCGGACAGACCAAGAGACCCAGTACTTC. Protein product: CASRTDQETQYF.

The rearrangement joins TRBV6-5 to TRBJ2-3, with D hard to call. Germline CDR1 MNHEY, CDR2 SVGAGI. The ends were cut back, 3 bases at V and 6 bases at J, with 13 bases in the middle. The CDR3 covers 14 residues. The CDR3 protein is CASSYRLNADTQYF. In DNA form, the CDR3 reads TGTGCCAGCAGTTATAGATTAAATGCCGATACGCAGTATTTT.

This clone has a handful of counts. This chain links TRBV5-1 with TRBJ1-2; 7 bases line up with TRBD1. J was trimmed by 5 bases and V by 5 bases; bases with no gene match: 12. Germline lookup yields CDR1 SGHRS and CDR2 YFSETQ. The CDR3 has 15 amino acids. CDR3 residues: CASSLVERGHYGYTF. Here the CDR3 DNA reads TGCGCCAGCAGTCTCGTGGAAAGGGGGCATTATGGCTACACCTTC.

The CDR3 region is CASSFGQGAEGGYTF. The CDR3 nucleotides read TGTGCCAGCAGCTTCGGACAGGGGGCAGAGGGTGGCTACACCTTC. The gene calls are TRBV7-9 and TRBJ1-2; 11 nucleotides line up with TRBD1. Unmatched junction bases numbered 7, after V lost 3 bases and J lost 7 bases. There are 15 residues in the CDR3. Germline V gene sequence: CDR1 SEHNR, CDR2 FQNEAQ (reference sequence).